These 2 T cell receptor beta chains were sequenced from one sample in a study of blood T cells in healthy people across ages. The authors ran a second PCR of 7 to 11 cycles using a sample-barcoded 5' primer and a J-beta primer mix. TCRdb reanalysed the 5' RACE reads using MiXCR and keeps one entry per CDR3 protein. The repertoire holds about 730,000 distinct CDR3 sequences, with around 46% as singletons. Sequencing was performed on blood. The source is a woman aged 60-75 years in good health.

In DNA form, the CDR3 reads TGCGCCAGCAGCTTCCAGGGGGCGCCGGACACCGGGGAGCTGTTTTTT. Its protein is CASSFQGAPDTGELFF. The chain carries TRBV5-1 and TRBJ2-2; TRBD1 matches at 8 bases. CDR1 SGHRS and CDR2 YFSETQ come from the germline V gene. With V trimmed by 2 bases and J by 3 bases, 6 bases remained unmatched. This CDR3 spans 16 amino acids.

This clonotype was observed many times. This chain links TRBV29-1 with TRBJ2-7; TRBD2 agrees at 7 bases. Trimming at V came to 3 bases and at J to 5 bases, leaving 1 base not matched to a gene. This CDR3 is built from 11 residues. From germline, CDR1 is SQVTM and CDR2 ANQGSEA. The CDR3 loop reads CSVEGGDEQYF. In DNA, the CDR3 is TGCAGCGTTGAGGGGGGGGACGAGCAGTACTTC.